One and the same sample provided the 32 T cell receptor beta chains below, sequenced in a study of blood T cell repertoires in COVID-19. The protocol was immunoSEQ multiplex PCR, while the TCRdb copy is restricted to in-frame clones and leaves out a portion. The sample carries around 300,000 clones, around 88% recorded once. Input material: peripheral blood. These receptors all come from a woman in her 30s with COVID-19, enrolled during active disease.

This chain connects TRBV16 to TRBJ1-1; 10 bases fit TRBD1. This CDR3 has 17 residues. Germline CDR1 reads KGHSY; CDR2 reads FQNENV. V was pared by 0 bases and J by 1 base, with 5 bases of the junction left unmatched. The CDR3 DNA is TGTGCCAGCAGCCAATCGGGGACAGGGGACGGGAACACTGAAGCTTTCTTT. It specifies CASSQSGTGDGNTEAFF.

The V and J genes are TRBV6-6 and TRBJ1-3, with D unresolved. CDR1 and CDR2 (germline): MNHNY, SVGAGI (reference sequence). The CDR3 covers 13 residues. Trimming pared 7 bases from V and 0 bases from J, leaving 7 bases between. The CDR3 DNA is TGTGCCAGCAACGGTGGCTCTGGAAACACCATATATTTT. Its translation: CASNGGSGNTIYF.

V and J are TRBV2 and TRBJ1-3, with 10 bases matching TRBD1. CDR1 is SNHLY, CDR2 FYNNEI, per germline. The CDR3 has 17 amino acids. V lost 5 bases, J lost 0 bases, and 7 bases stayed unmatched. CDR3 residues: CASSTPGQGNSGNTIYF. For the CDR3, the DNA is TGTGCCAGCAGTACTCCGGGACAGGGGAACTCTGGAAACACCATATATTTT.

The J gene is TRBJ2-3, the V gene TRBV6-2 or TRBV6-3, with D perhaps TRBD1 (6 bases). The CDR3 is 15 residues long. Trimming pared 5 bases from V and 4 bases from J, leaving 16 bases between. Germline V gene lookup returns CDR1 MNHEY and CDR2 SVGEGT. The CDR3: CASSVLGQIADTQYF. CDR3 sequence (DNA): TGTGCCAGCAGTGTACTTGGACAGATCGCAGATACGCAGTATTTT.

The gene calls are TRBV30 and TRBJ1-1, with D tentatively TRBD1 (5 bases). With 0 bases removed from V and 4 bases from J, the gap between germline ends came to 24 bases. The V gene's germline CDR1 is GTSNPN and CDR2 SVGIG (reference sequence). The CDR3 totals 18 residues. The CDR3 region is CAWSVKRTSTLGGTEAFF. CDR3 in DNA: TGTGCCTGGAGTGTGAAGAGGACATCAACCCTGGGGGGCACTGAAGCTTTCTTT.

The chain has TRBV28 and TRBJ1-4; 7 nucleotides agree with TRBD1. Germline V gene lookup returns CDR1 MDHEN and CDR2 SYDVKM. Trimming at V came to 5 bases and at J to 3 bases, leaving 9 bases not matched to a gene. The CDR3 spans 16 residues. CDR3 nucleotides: TGTGCCAGCAGTCTCCGGGCCACAGGGGCTAATGAAAAACTGTTTTTT. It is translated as CASSLRATGANEKLFF.

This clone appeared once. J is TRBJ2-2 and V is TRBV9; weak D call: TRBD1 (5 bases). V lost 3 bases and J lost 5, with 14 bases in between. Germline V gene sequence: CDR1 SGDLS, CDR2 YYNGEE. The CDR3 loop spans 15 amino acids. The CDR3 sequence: CASSANGAGTGELFF. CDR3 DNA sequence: TGTGCCAGCAGCGCCAATGGGGCCGGTACCGGGGAGCTGTTTTTT.

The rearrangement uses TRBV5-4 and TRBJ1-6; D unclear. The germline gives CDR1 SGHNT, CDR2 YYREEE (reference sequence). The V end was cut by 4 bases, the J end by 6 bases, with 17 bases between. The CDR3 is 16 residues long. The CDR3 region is CASSTQVGPSNSPLHF. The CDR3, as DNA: TGTGCCAGCAGCACTCAGGTGGGCCCTTCTAATTCACCCCTCCACTTT.

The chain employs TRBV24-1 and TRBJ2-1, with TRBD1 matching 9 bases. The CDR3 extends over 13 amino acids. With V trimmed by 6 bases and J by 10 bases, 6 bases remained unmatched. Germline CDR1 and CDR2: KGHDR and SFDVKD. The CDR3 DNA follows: TGTGCCACCAGTCGGACAGGGGCTTACGAGCAGTTCTTC. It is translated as CATSRTGAYEQFF.

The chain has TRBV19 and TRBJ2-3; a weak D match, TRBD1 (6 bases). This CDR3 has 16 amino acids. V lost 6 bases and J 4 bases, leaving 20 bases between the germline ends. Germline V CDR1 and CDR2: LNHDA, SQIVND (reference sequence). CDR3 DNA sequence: TGTGCCAGTAGCCTTCGATTCTCAGGGGTCCCAGATACGCAGTATTTT. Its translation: CASSLRFSGVPDTQYF.

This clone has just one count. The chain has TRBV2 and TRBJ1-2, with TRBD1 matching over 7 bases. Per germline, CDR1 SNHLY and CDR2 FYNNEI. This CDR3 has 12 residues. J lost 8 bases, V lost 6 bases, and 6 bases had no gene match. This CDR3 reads CASRDRRDGYTF. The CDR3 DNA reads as TGTGCCAGCAGGGACAGGCGGGACGGCTACACCTTC.

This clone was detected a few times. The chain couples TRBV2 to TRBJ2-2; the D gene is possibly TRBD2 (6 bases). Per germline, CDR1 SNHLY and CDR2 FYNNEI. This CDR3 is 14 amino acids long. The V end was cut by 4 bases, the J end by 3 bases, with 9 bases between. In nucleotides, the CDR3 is TGTGCCAGCAGTGTGGAGGGGTACACCGGGGAGCTGTTTTTT. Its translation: CASSVEGYTGELFF.

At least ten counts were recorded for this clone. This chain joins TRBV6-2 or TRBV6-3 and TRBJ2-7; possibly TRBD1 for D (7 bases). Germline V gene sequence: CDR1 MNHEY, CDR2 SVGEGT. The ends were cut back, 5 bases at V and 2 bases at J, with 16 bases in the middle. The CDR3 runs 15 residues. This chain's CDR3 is CASSRGTEITYEQYF. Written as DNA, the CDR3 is TGTGCCAGCAGTCGGGGGACAGAAATTACCTACGAGCAGTACTTC.

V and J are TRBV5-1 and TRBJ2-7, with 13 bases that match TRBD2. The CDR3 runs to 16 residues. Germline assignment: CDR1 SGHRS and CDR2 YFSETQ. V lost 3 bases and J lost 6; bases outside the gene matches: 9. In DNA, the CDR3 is TGCGCCAGCAGCTCCCAGTGGACTAGCGGGGGAGGCGAGCAGTACTTC. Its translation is CASSSQWTSGGGEQYF. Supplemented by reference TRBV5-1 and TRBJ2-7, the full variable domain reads KAGVTQTPRYLIKTRGQQVTLSCSPISGHRSVSWYQQTPGQGLQFLFEYFSETQRNKGNFPGRFSGRQFSNSRSEMNVSTLELGDSALYLCASSSQWTSGGGEQYFGPGTRLTVT.

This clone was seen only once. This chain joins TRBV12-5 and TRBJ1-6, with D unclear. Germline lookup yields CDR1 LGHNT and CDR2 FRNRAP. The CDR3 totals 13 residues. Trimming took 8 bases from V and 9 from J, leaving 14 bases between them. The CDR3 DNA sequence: TGTGCTAGTTCCCCTTTAGCCGTTTCACCCCTCCACTTT. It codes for CASSPLAVSPLHF.

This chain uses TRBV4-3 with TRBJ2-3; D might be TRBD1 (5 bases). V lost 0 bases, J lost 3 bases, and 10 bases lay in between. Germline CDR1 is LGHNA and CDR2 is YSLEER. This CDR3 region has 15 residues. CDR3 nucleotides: TGCGCCAGCAGCCAAGAGGCAAGGGGTACAGATACGCAGTATTTT. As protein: CASSQEARGTDTQYF.

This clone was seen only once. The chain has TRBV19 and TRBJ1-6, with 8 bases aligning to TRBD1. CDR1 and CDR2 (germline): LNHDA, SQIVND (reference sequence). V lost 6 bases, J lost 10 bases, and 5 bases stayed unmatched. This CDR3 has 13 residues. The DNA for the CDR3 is TGTGCCAGTAGCGACAGGGGTTACTCACCCCTCCACTTT. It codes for CASSDRGYSPLHF.

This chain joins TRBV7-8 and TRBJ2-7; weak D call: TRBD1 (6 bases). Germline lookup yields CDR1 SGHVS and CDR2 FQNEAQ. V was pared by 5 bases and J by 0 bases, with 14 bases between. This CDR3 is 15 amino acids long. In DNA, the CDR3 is TGTGCCAGCAGCCCGGACAGCGATCCCTCCTACGAGCAGTACTTC. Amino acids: CASSPDSDPSYEQYF. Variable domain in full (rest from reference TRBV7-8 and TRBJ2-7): GAGVSQSPRYKVAKRGQDVALRCDPISGHVSLFWYQQALGQGPEFLTYFQNEAQLDKSGLPSDRFFAERPEGSVSTLKIQRTQQEDSAVYLCASSPDSDPSYEQYFGPGTRLTVT.

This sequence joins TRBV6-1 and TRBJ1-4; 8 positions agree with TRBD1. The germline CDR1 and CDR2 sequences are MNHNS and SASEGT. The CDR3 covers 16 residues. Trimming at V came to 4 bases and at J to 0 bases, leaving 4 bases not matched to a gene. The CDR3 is CASSVRTGTTNEKLFF. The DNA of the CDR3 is TGTGCCAGCAGTGTCCGGACAGGGACAACTAATGAAAAACTGTTTTTT.

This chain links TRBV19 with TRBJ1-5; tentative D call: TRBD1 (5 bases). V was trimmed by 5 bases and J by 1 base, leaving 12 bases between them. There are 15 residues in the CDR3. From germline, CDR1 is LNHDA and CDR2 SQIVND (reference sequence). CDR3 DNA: TGTGCCAGTAGTTGGGACTCGGCGAGCAATCAGCCCCAGCATTTT. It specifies CASSWDSASNQPQHF.

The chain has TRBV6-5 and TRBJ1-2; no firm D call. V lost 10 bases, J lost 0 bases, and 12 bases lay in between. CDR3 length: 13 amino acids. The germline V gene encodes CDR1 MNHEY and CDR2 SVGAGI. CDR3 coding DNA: TGTGCCACCCTACAGCCTCCTAACTATGGCTACACCTTC. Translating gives CATLQPPNYGYTF.

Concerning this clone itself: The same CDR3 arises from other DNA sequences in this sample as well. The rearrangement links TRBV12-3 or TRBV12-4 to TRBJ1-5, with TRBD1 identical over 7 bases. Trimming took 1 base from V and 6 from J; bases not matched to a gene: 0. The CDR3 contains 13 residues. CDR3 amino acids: CASSLDRGQPQHF. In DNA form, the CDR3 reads TGTGCCAGCAGTTTAGACAGGGGTCAGCCCCAGCATTTT.

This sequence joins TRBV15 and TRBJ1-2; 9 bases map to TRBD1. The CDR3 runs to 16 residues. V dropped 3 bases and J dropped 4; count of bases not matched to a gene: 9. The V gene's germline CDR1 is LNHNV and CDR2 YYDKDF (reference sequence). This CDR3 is CATSRHGQGKSYGYTF. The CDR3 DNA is TGTGCCACCAGCAGGCACGGACAGGGGAAGAGCTATGGCTACACCTTC.

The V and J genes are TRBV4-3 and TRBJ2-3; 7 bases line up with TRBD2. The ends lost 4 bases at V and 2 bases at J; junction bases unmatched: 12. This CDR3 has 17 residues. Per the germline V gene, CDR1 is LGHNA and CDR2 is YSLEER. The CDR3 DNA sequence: TGCGCCAGCAGCCTTTCATCGACCGGGACTACCACAGATACGCAGTATTTT. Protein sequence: CASSLSSTGTTTDTQYF.

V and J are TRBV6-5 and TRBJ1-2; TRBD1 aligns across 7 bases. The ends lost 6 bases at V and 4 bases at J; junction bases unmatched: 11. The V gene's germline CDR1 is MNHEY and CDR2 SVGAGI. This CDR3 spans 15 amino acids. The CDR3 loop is CASSRGQAPRYGYTF. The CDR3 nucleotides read TGTGCCAGCAGCAGAGGACAGGCCCCCCGCTATGGCTACACCTTC.

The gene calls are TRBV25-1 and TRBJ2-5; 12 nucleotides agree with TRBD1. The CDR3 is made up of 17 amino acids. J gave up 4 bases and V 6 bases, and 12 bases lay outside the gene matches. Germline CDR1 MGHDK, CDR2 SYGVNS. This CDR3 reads CASSGNLGQGAPETQYF. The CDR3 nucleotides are TGTGCCAGCAGCGGGAACTTGGGACAGGGGGCCCCAGAGACCCAGTACTTC. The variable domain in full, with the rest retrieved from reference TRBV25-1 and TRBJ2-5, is EADIYQTPRYLVIGTGKKITLECSQTMGHDKMYWYQQDPGMELHLIHYSYGVNSTEKGDLSSESTVSRIRTEHFPLTLESARPSHTSQYLCASSGNLGQGAPETQYFGPGTRLLVL.

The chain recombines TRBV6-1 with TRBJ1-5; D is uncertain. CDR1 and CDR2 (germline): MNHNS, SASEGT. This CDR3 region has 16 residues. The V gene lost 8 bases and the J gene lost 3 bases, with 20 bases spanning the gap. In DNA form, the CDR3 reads TGTGCCAGCCGTGGGAGTTTCTCGTATGACAATCAGCCCCAGCATTTT. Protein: CASRGSFSYDNQPQHF.

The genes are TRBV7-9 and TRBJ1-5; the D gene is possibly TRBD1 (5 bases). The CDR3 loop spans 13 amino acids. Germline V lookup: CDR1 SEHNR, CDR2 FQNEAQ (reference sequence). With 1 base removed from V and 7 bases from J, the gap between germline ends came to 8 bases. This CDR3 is CASSLGGVQPQHF. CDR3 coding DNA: TGTGCCAGCAGCTTAGGGGGGGTCCAGCCCCAGCATTTT.

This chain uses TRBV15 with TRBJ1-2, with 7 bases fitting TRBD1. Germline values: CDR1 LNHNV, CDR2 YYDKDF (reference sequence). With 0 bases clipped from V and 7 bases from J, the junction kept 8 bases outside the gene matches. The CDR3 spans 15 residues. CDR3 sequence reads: CATSRDTRGLSGYTF. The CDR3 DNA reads TGTGCCACCAGCAGAGATACAAGGGGGCTCAGTGGCTACACCTTC.

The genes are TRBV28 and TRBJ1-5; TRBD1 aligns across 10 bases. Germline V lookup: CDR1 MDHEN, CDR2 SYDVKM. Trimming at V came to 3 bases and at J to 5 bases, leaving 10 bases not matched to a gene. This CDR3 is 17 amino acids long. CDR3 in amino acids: CASSLSPGQGSDQPQHF. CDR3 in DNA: TGTGCCAGCAGTTTGTCGCCGGGACAGGGGTCAGATCAGCCCCAGCATTTT.

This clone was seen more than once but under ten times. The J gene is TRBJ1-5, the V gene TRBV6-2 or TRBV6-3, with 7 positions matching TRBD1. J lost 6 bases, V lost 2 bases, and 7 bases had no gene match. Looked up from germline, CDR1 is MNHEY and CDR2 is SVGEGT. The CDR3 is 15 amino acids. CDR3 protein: CASSYPSTGSQPQHF. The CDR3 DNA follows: TGTGCCAGCAGTTACCCTTCGACAGGGAGTCAGCCCCAGCATTTT.

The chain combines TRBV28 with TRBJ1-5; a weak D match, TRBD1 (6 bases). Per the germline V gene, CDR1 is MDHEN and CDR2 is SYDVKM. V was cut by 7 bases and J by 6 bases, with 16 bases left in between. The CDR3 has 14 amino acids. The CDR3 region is CASNSFQGTQPQHF. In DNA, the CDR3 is TGTGCCAGCAACTCCTTTCAGGGGACTCAGCCCCAGCATTTT.